The following is a T cell receptor beta chain sequence with its context. Its antigen is unknown. The sample comes from a study of cytotoxic CD8 clonotypes in ibrutinib-treated CLL. This CDR3 is built from 13 residues. Unmatched junction bases numbered 6, after V lost 3 bases and J lost 9 bases. Frozen PBMC stocks contributed roughly 2 micrograms of genomic DNA to the TCR beta libraries. Only in-frame clones appear in the TCRdb table, and some are missing; sequencing was by immunoSEQ multiplex PCR. Counted here are roughly 170,000 clones, approximately 80% occurring once; the ten biggest clones make up about 4.6%. Whole-study findings and limits: Exceeding age-matched healthy donors, baseline clonality also tracked the counts of circulating CD8+ T cells. Clonality climbed at ibrutinib response, then dropped toward baseline at progression.

The source was PBMCs, collected after 24 months of ibrutinib treatment. The sequence was collected from a human donor with chronic lymphocytic leukemia. The V gene is TRBV23-1, the J gene TRBJ1-2; TRBD1 matches at 8 bases. TRBV23-1 is classed as an ORF, of uncertain function. CDR3 sequence: CASSQRTGMSYTF. The CDR3 bases are TGCGCCAGCAGTCAGCGGACAGGGATGAGCTACACCTTC.